This T cell receptor beta chain emerged from a study of cytomegalovirus exposure and HLA in healthy donors. As for the study in general: HLA-typed donors were the source of about 85 million unique TCRs, which an early data release held. Study-wide findings and caveats: Analyzed later, most CMV-associated TCR beta chains appeared HLA-restricted.

PCR used 60 Vbeta primers and 13 Jbeta primers. Libraries were prepared by immunoSEQ multiplex PCR; TCRdb keeps only in-frame clonotypes and omits some of them. Here the sample spans about 180,000 clones, roughly 80% being singletons. Donors were ostensibly healthy at sampling, although undocumented immune exposures were probable. This clone was seen a few times. What it binds is unknown. This clonotype was sampled from a male donor in good health and CMV-seronegative. Sequenced material: PBMCs.

The CDR3 DNA reads as TGTGCCAGTAGTACAGGACTAGCGGGGAGCACAGATACGCAGTATTTT. Protein product: CASSTGLAGSTDTQYF. J is TRBJ2-3 and V is TRBV19; TRBD2 matches at 12 bases. With 4 bases clipped from V and 0 bases from J, the junction kept 2 bases outside the gene matches. Germline V gene lookup returns CDR1 LNHDA and CDR2 SQIVND (reference sequence). The CDR3 is 16 residues long.